The 8 T cell receptor beta chains in this list originate from one sample, sequenced in a study of OX40 agonist ivuxolimab in advanced cancers. Sequencing used immunoSEQ multiplex PCR; TCRdb keeps in-frame clones, though not all of them. Of fewer than 85,000 clones listed, approximately 90% are singletons. The sequencing used CD4+ or CD8+ T cells sorted from blood, collected in a trial of the OX40 agonist ivuxolimab. The receptors were gathered from an adult with an advanced solid tumor such as melanoma, head and neck, liver or kidney cancer.

A word on this clone: A much more abundant neighbour one base away suggests this may be a read error. This chain links TRBV7-9 with TRBJ1-5; D gene unclear. The CDR3 spans 12 residues. The V end lost 1 base, the J end lost 6 bases, and 4 bases lay between the germline ends. CDR1 SEHNR and CDR2 FQNEAQ come from the germline V gene (reference sequence). CDR3 region: CASSLDSQPQHF. The DNA for the CDR3 is TGTGCCAGCAGCTTAGACAGTCAGCCCCAGCATTTT.

Notes on this clone: A read error may produce the germline difference seen at one junction end. The CDR3 sequence: CSASGQGGF. In DNA, the CDR3 is TGCAGTGCTTCGGGACAGGGAGGCTTC. The chain couples TRBV20-1 to TRBJ2-7; 9 positions agree with TRBD1. Per germline, CDR1 DFQATT and CDR2 SNEGSKA (reference sequence). The CDR3 is made up of 9 amino acids.

The rearrangement uses TRBV19 and TRBJ1-1; D ambiguous. Germline V gives CDR1 LNHDA, CDR2 SQIVND (reference sequence). The length of the CDR3 is 15 residues. V was cut by 2 bases and J by 0 bases, with 10 bases left in between. CDR3 residues: CASSIYNTMNTEAFF. Here the CDR3 DNA reads TGTGCCAGTAGTATATACAACACCATGAACACTGAAGCTTTCTTT.

This chain uses TRBV5-6 with TRBJ1-3; 7 nucleotides agree with TRBD1. Trimming cost V 3 bases and J 6 bases; bases outside gene matches: 6. CDR1 and CDR2 (germline): SGHDT, YYEEEE. This CDR3 spans 14 amino acids. CDR3 residues: CASSSYRGPNTIYF. The DNA for the CDR3 is TGTGCCAGCAGCTCATACAGGGGACCAAACACCATATATTTT. The full variable domain, its missing parts supplied by reference TRBV5-6 and TRBJ1-3, is DAGVTQSPTHLIKTRGQQVTLRCSPKSGHDTVSWYQQALGQGPQFIFQYYEEEERQRGNFPDRFSGHQFPNYSSELNVNALLLGDSALYLCASSSYRGPNTIYFGEGSWLTVV.

This sequence joins TRBV7-6 and TRBJ2-5, with D possibly matching TRBD2 (6 bases). Germline lookup yields CDR1 SGHVS and CDR2 FNYEAQ. This CDR3 is 15 amino acids long. V lost 5 bases to trimming and J lost 2 bases, with 15 bases between them. The chain's CDR3 is CASSPSGGHQETQYF. CDR3 DNA: TGTGCCAGCAGCCCAAGCGGAGGGCATCAAGAGACCCAGTACTTC.

V usage is TRBV9 and J usage is TRBJ2-2; no reliable D call. Looked up from germline, CDR1 is SGDLS and CDR2 is YYNGEE. With 4 bases removed from V and 4 bases from J, the gap between germline ends came to 8 bases. CDR3 length equals 13 residues. The CDR3: CASSPDSTGELFF. CDR3 in DNA: TGTGCCAGCAGCCCCGACTCCACCGGGGAGCTGTTTTTT. Full variable domain (outside the CDR3, taken from reference TRBV9 and TRBJ2-2): DSGVTQTPKHLITATGQRVTLRCSPRSGDLSVYWYQQSLDQGLQFLIQYYNGEERAKGNILERFSAQQFPDLHSELNLSSLELGDSALYFCASSPDSTGELFFGEGSRLTVL.

This chain connects TRBV6-5 to TRBJ1-2; TRBD1 matches at 12 bases. There are 14 residues in the CDR3. CDR1 is MNHEY, CDR2 SVGAGI, per germline. V lost 6 bases to trimming and J lost 5 bases; unmatched junction nucleotides: 4. Here the CDR3 DNA reads TGTGCCAGCAGGCCGGGACAGGGGGCGTATGGCTACACCTTC. This sequence encodes CASRPGQGAYGYTF.

V is TRBV19 and J is TRBJ2-3; possibly TRBD1 for D (6 bases). The CDR3 is 15 residues long. Germline CDR1 is LNHDA and CDR2 is SQIVND (reference sequence). V was clipped by 4 bases and J by 3 bases, with 14 bases between them. The CDR3 nucleotides read TGTGCCAGTAGTACGCTCAGGGACATAACAGATACGCAGTATTTT. Translation: CASSTLRDITDTQYF.